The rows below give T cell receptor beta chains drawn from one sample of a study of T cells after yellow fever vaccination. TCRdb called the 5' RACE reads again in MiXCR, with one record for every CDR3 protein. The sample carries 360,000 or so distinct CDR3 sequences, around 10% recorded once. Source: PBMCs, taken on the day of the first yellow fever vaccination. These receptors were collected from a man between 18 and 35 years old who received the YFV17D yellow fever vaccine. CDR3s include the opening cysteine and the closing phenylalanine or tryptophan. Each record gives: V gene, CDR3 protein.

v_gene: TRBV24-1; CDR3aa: CATVGGAGYDEAFF
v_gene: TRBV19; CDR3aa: CASSIARYSNQPQHF
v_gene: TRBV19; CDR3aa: CASSASRGTTYEQYF
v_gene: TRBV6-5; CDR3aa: CASSYPGQGVTKNIQYF
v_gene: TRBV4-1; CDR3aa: CASRSSAYEQYF
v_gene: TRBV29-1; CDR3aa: CSVGQNNEQFF
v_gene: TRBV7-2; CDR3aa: CASSFGSGNTIYF
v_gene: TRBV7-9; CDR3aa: CASSLVWTGGHNEQFF
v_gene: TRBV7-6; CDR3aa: CASSLWTGGEETQYF
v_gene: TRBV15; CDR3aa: CATSNRPGQGRYEQYF
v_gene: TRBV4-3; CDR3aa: CASSPSGQGSFEQYF
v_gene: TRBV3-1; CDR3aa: CASSQEQGRGQYF
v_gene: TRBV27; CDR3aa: CASISGTSGTNNEQFF
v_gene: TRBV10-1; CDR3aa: CASSAAGHPYEQYF
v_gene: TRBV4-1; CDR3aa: CASSQGGTGFYNEQFF
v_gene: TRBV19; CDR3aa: CASKHTGELFF
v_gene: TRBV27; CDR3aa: CASSSLSSPGETQYF
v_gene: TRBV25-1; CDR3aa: CASSDRGQGSEKF
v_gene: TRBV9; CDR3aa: CASSVGGGPGYEQFF
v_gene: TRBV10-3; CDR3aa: CAIQGWGYNEQFF
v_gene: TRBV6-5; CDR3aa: CASSYVGDNEQFF
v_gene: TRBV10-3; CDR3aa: CAISEKETYEQYF
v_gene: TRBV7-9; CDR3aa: CASSLFDGRTEAFF
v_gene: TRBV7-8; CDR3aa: CASNNRRDSNNNEQFF
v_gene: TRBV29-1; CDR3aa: CSATDRVNGYTF
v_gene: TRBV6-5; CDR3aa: CASSYSNGLAKNIQYF
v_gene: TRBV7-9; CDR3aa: CASSFVGSRGTQYF
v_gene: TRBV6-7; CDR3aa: CARGESNQPQHF
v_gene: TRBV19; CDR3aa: CASSIGSGKETQYF
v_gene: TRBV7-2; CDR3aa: CASSLPSGGSSTDTQYF
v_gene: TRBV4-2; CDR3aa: CASSQDIGGSGELFF
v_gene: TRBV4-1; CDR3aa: CASSQETPAQQFF
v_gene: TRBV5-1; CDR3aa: CASSSGTEGTEAFF
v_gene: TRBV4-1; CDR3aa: CASSQDRGRNAGYTF
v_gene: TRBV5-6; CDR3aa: CASSKDSEEKLFF
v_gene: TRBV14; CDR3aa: CASSQDWETQYF
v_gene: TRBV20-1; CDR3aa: CSALQGASNYGYTF
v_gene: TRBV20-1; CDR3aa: CSSPDRVGDEQFF
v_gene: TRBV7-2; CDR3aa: CASSPGNPGLFYGYTF
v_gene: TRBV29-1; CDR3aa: CSGFRWGTEAFF
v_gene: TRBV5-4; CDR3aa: CASSPVGGGELFF
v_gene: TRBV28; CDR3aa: CASFAPNGGPNTGELFF
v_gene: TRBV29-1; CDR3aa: CSVVGRHMNTEAFF
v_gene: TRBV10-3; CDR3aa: CAIRRTGTSGAPAADTQYF
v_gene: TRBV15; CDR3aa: CATSRAGKTRSSHEQYF
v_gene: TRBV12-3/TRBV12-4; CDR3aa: CATSPQYPDTQYF
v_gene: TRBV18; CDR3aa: CASSPPIRAHETQYF
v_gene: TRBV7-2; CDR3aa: CASSLRRVQETQYF